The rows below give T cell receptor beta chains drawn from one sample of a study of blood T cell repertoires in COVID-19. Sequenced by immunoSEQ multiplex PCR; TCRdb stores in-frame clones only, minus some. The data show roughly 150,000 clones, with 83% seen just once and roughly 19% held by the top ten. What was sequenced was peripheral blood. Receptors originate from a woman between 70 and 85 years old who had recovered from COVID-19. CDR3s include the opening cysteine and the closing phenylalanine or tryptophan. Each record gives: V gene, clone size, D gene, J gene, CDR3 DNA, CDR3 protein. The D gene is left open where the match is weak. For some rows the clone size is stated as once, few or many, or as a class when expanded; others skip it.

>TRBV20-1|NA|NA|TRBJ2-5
TGCAGTGCACCGCGGGAGACCCAGTACTTC
CSAPRETQYF
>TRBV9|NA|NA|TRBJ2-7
TGTGCCAGCAGCACCTCGACAGGTTTGGGAGTCTACGAGCAGTACTTC
CASSTSTGLGVYEQYF
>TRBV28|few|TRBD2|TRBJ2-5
TGTGCCAGCACGACTAGCGGTGGGGAGACCCAGTACTTC
CASTTSGGETQYF
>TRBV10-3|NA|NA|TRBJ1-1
TGTGCCATCAGTGGGAACTTCCCAGGGACTGAAGCTTTCTTT
CAISGNFPGTEAFF
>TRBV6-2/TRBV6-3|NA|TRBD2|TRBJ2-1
TGTGCCAGCAGTTCCCGTCCCGGGACTAGAACCTTGAACGATGAGCAGTTCTTC
CASSSRPGTRTLNDEQFF
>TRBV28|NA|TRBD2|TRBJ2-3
TGTGCCAGCAGTCGGGGAGGGGCGGACGTGGATACGCAGTATTTT
CASSRGGADVDTQYF
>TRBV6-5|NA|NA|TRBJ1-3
TGTGCCACCGGGGTCGACGTTGGATCCGGAAACACCATATATTTT
CATGVDVGSGNTIYF
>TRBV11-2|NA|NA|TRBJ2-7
TGTGCCAGCAGCTTAAGCGGCGGCGCCTACGAGCAGTACTTC
CASSLSGGAYEQYF
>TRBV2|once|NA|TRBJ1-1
TGTGCCAGCGGACAAACTCAGAACACTGAAGCTTTCTTT
CASGQTQNTEAFF
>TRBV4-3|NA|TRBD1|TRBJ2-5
TGCGCCAGCAGACAGGGGGCGGAGCGGCAAGAGACCCAGTACTTC
CASRQGAERQETQYF
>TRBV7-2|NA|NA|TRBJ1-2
TGTGCCAGCAGCCCGGACCGGGACACCTTCAATGGCTACACCTTC
CASSPDRDTFNGYTF
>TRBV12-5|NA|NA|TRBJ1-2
TGTGCTAGTGGTTTGGGGGGCTGGGGCTACACCTTC
CASGLGGWGYTF
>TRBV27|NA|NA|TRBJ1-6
TGTGCCAGCAGTTTATCGAGGGGAGGGGGACCCCTCCACTTT
CASSLSRGGGPLHF
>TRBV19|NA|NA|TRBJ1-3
TGTGCCAGTAGTATCAAAGGAGTCACCTTCTCTGGAAACACCATATATTTT
CASSIKGVTFSGNTIYF
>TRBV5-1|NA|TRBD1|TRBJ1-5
TGCGCCAGCAGCTTGGGTGGACAGGGCCAGCCCCAGCATTTT
CASSLGGQGQPQHF
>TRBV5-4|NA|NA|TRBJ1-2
TGTGCCAGCAGCTTGGACCGGGACCCAAGGGGGTATGGCTACACCTTC
CASSLDRDPRGYGYTF
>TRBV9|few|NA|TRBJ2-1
TGTGCCAGCAGCGTAGTCGCTGGAGGCAATGAGCAGTTCTTC
CASSVVAGGNEQFF
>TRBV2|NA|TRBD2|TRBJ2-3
TGTGCCAGCAGTGAGGGGGGGGATACGCAGTATTTT
CASSEGGDTQYF
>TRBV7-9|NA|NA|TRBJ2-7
TGTGCCAGCAGCCTGACCACGGGGGAGCGTTGGTACGAGCAGTACTTC
CASSLTTGERWYEQYF
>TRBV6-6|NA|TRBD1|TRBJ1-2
TGTGCCAGCAGTTACCAAAACAGGGGCGGCTACACCTTC
CASSYQNRGGYTF
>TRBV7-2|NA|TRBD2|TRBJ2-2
TGTGCCAGCGGCGGGCCTAGCGGGAATAACCCCGGGGAGCTGTTTTTT
CASGGPSGNNPGELFF
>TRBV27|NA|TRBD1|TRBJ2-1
TGTGCCAGCAGTCCCACCAGGGACAGGGGTAATGAGCAGTTCTTC
CASSPTRDRGNEQFF
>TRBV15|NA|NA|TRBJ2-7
TGTGCCACCAGCAGAGGCCGGACTGCCGTCCTCTACGAGCAGTACTTC
CATSRGRTAVLYEQYF
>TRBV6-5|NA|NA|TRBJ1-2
TGTGCCAGCAGTTACAGTGAGGAGCACTATGGCTACACCTTC
CASSYSEEHYGYTF
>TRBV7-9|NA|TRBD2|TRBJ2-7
TGTGCCAGCAGCCCGTTCTCGGGGGGGGAGCAGTACTTC
CASSPFSGGEQYF
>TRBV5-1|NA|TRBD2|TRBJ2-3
TGCGCCAGCAGCCGGGGGGGCCCTGGCACAGATACGCAGTATTTT
CASSRGGPGTDTQYF
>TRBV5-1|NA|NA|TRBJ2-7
TGCGCCAGCAGCCAAACAGGGCTTCGCTCCTACGAGCAGTACTTC
CASSQTGLRSYEQYF
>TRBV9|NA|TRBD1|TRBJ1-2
TGTGCCAGCAGCGCCCCCGGGACAGGGGGCCACTATGGCTACACCTTC
CASSAPGTGGHYGYTF